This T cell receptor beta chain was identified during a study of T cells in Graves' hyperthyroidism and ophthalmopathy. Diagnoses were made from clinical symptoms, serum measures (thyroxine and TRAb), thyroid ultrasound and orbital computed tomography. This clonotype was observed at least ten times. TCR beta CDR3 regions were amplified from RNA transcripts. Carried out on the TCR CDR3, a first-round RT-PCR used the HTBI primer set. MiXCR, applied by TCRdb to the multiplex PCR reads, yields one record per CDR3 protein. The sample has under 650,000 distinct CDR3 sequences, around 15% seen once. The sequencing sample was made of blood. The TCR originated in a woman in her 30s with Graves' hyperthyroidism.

The CDR3 protein is CASSSPTGEGDTQYF. CDR3 coding DNA: TGTGCCAGCAGCTCTCCTACGGGGGAAGGAGATACGCAGTATTTT. The rearrangement links TRBV7-3 to TRBJ2-3; tentatively, D is TRBD2 (6 bases). The CDR3 totals 15 residues. Trimming shortened V by 4 bases and J by 5 bases, and 16 bases separated the two germline ends. Germline V gene data show CDR1 as SGHTA and CDR2 as FQGTGA.